A single sample is the source of the 14 T cell receptor beta chains below, sequenced in a study of cytomegalovirus exposure and HLA in healthy donors. In the PCR, 60 Vbeta and 13 Jbeta primers were used. Clones were read by immunoSEQ multiplex PCR, and TCRdb kept only the in-frame ones, dropping some. The sample has 130,000 to 150,000 clones, approximately 78% seen once. The sequenced sample consisted of PBMCs. These receptors were taken from a woman under 30 in good health and CMV-seropositive.

The sample holds one count of this clone. The J gene is TRBJ2-5, the V gene TRBV10-1; possibly TRBD1 for D (5 bases). Germline V gives CDR1 WNHNN, CDR2 SYGVQD (reference sequence). The CDR3 has 14 amino acids. Deletions cut 3 bases from V and 4 bases from J, with 12 bases between. The CDR3 loop is CASSDRGFGETQYF. CDR3 DNA: TGCGCCAGCAGTGATAGGGGTTTCGGAGAGACCCAGTACTTC.

The J gene is TRBJ2-3, the V gene TRBV10-2, with a tentative D call TRBD2 (5 bases). The CDR3 covers 13 residues. Germline V CDR1 and CDR2: WSHSY, SAAADI. Trimming stripped 0 bases from V and 7 bases from J, with 8 bases between. The CDR3 DNA sequence: TGCGCCAGCAGTGAGTCCCCCGGGAATACGCAGTATTTT. Its translation is CASSESPGNTQYF.

The chain links TRBV4-1 to TRBJ2-1; weak D call: TRBD1 (6 bases). The CDR3 is made up of 13 amino acids. V was pared by 0 bases and J by 9 bases, with 9 bases between. The germline V gene has CDR1 MGHRA and CDR2 YSYEKL. The CDR3 DNA sequence: TGCGCCAGCAGCCAAGATAGAGGGGGTGAGCAGTTCTTC. This codes for CASSQDRGGEQFF.

The V and J genes are TRBV29-1 and TRBJ2-5, with unresolved D. The J call may not be correct, given that the DNA end is closer to TRBJ2-7. This CDR3 contains 12 residues. From germline, CDR1 is SQVTM and CDR2 ANQGSEA. The CDR3 coding sequence is TGCAGCGTTCGTCAGACTGACTACGAGCAGTACTTC. Translation gives CSVRQTDYEQYF.

This clone occurred many times. The chain employs TRBV7-8 and TRBJ2-2, with 9 bases lining up with TRBD1. J gave up 5 bases and V 8 bases, and 9 bases lay outside the gene matches. Looked up from germline, CDR1 is SGHVS and CDR2 is FQNEAQ. The CDR3 covers 15 residues. The CDR3 DNA follows: TGTGCCAGCCGCTCTGGGACAGGGAGTACCGGGGAGCTGTTTTTT. This gives the protein CASRSGTGSTGELFF.

The chain has TRBV5-6 and TRBJ1-6; D not certain. Germline V lookup: CDR1 SGHDT, CDR2 YYEEEE. V lost 3 bases and J lost 3, with 10 bases in between. The CDR3 has 15 residues. The CDR3 region has the DNA TGTGCCAGCAGCTCCCAAGGGAGCTATAATTCACCCCTCCACTTT. Encoded protein: CASSSQGSYNSPLHF.

In its sample, this clone was seen once. The germline gene is not matched at one end of the junction; a read error may be the cause. The chain uses TRBV7-2 and TRBJ2-3, with 9 bases fitting TRBD1. Germline CDR1 SGHTA, CDR2 FQGNSA. This CDR3 spans 14 amino acids. DNA of the CDR3: TGTGCCAGCAGCTTAGGGGCGTTGGGACAGGGAGGAGTTTTT. Translated, it gives CASSLGALGQGGVF.

This clone came up once. V is TRBV6-6 and J is TRBJ1-2; D perhaps matches TRBD1 (6 bases). There are 15 residues in the CDR3. With 8 bases removed from V and 3 bases from J, the gap between germline ends came to 19 bases. CDR1 is MNHNY, CDR2 SVGAGI, per germline (reference sequence). Written as DNA, the CDR3 is TGTGCCAGCGATTCTAGGGGGGGATTGTACTATGGCTACACCTTC. This gives the protein CASDSRGGLYYGYTF.

V usage is TRBV25-1 and J usage is TRBJ2-1, with TRBD2 matching over 8 bases. Trimming at V came to 8 bases and at J to 4 bases, leaving 7 bases not matched to a gene. Germline lookup yields CDR1 MGHDK and CDR2 SYGVNS. The CDR3 totals 14 residues. This chain's CDR3 is CASRSGGRYNEQFF. The CDR3 coding sequence is TGTGCCAGCCGAAGCGGGGGTCGATACAATGAGCAGTTCTTC. Based on the CDR3 plus reference TRBV25-1 and TRBJ2-1, the full variable domain is EADIYQTPRYLVIGTGKKITLECSQTMGHDKMYWYQQDPGMELHLIHYSYGVNSTEKGDLSSESTVSRIRTEHFPLTLESARPSHTSQYLCASRSGGRYNEQFFGPGTRLTVL.

In this sample, this clone turned up a few times. V usage is TRBV12-5 and J usage is TRBJ2-7; TRBD2 is a possible D gene (5 bases). V was trimmed by 5 bases and J by 9 bases, leaving 17 bases between them. CDR1 is LGHNT, CDR2 FRNRAP, per germline. CDR3 length: 13 amino acids. The CDR3 coding sequence is TGTGCTAGTGGTCAGGTACTGGCGGGCGGGCAGTACTTC. Translated: CASGQVLAGGQYF.

CDR3 in DNA: TGTGCCAGCAGCGTAGGCGGGGGCAGTCAAGAAAAACTGTTTTTT. Translation: CASSVGGGSQEKLFF. This rearrangement joins TRBV9 to TRBJ1-4, with D maybe TRBD1 (6 bases). CDR3 size: 15 residues. Germline assignment: CDR1 SGDLS and CDR2 YYNGEE. Trimming took 0 bases from V and 8 from J, leaving 14 bases between them.

This clone was found a few times. The genes are TRBV2 and TRBJ2-3, with 11 bases matching TRBD2. Germline CDR1 SNHLY, CDR2 FYNNEI. J lost 4 bases, V lost 5 bases, and 5 bases had no gene match. The CDR3 runs to 15 residues. CDR3 region: CASSRGGLAADTQYF. Written as DNA, the CDR3 is TGTGCCAGCAGTAGAGGGGGACTAGCGGCAGATACGCAGTATTTT.

This clone appeared a single time. The V and J genes are TRBV19 and TRBJ1-1; TRBD1 matches 9 bases. This CDR3 is 14 amino acids long. The junction had 9 bases not matched to a gene; V was cut back by 7 bases and J by 6 bases. CDR1 is LNHDA, CDR2 SQIVND, per germline (reference sequence). CDR3 residues: CASIVGQGAAEAFF. CDR3 nucleotides: TGTGCCAGTATCGTGGGACAGGGCGCGGCTGAAGCTTTCTTT.

This clone was detected ten times or more. V gene TRBV7-9 combines with J gene TRBJ1-5, with a possible D match to TRBD1 (5 bases). V lost 1 base and J 7 bases, leaving 11 bases between the germline ends. Germline V CDR1 and CDR2: SEHNR, FQNEAQ (reference sequence). This CDR3 comprises 14 residues. In nucleotides, the CDR3 is TGTGCCAGCAGCTTAGGCAGGGATGGACAGCCCCAGCATTTT. Translated, it gives CASSLGRDGQPQHF.